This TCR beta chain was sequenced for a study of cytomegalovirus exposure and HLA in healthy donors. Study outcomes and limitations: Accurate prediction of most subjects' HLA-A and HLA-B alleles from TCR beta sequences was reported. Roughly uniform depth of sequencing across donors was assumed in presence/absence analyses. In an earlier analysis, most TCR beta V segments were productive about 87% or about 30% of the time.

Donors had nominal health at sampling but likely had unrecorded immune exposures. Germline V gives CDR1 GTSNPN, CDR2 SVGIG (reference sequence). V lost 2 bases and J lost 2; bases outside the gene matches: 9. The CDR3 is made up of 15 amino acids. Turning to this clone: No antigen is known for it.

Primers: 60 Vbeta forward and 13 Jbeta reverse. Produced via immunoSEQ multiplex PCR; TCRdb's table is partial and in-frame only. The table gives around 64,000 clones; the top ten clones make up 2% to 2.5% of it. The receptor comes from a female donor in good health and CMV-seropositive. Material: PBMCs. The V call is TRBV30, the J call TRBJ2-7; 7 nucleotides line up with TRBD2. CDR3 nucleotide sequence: TGTGCCTGGAGTCGGGGGGAGCTGAGCCCCTACGAGCAGTACTTC. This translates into CAWSRGELSPYEQYF.